These T cell receptor beta chains were read from a single sample in a study of blood T cell repertoires in COVID-19. Data came from immunoSEQ multiplex PCR; TCRdb stores just in-frame clones and leaves some out. The table lists about 97,000 clones, approximately 90% of them singletons. Sequencing used peripheral blood. Every receptor here comes from a human donor in a cohort sampled during active COVID-19. The CDR3 runs from the conserved cysteine through the conserved F or W. D genes are given only for firm matches. The size entry is marked missing in some rows and otherwise reads once, few, many or a size class.

J gene: TRBJ2-1; V gene: TRBV7-2; D gene: .; clone size: .; CDR3 DNA: TGTGCCAGCAGCTTAGCTAGCGACCCATACAATGAGCAGTTCTTC; CDR3 protein: CASSLASDPYNEQFF
J gene: TRBJ2-1; V gene: TRBV5-6; D gene: TRBD2; clone size: .; CDR3 DNA: TGTGCCAGCAGTCCGTTAGCGGGGGTTTCCTACAATGAGCAGTTCTTC; CDR3 protein: CASSPLAGVSYNEQFF
J gene: TRBJ1-6; V gene: TRBV27; D gene: TRBD1; clone size: .; CDR3 DNA: TGTGCCAGCAGAATCGACAGGGGCATTGCAGTTAATTCACCCCTCCACTTT; CDR3 protein: CASRIDRGIAVNSPLHF
J gene: TRBJ1-2; V gene: TRBV6-6; D gene: .; clone size: .; CDR3 DNA: TGTGCCAGCACCGTAGACAGGGGCTACACCTTC; CDR3 protein: CASTVDRGYTF
J gene: TRBJ2-2; V gene: TRBV3-1/TRBV3-2; D gene: .; clone size: .; CDR3 DNA: TGTGCCAGCAGCCAAGCAAACAGGGTTGGGTCCGGGGAGCTGTTTTTT; CDR3 protein: CASSQANRVGSGELFF
J gene: TRBJ1-3; V gene: TRBV30; D gene: .; clone size: .; CDR3 DNA: TGTGCCGGGAACGGGGGGGGAAACACCATATATTTT; CDR3 protein: CAGNGGGNTIYF
J gene: TRBJ2-1; V gene: TRBV19; D gene: TRBD1; clone size: .; CDR3 DNA: TGTGCCAGTAGTATTGGGACAGGGGGCTCTAATGAGCAGTTCTTC; CDR3 protein: CASSIGTGGSNEQFF
J gene: TRBJ1-1; V gene: TRBV27; D gene: TRBD1; clone size: few; CDR3 DNA: TGTGCCAGCAGTCCCACAGGGGTTTCGAACACTGAAGCTTTCTTT; CDR3 protein: CASSPTGVSNTEAFF
J gene: TRBJ2-3; V gene: TRBV5-1; D gene: TRBD2; clone size: .; CDR3 DNA: TGCGCCAGCAGCGGGTTAGCGGGGGGGCTCGGGACGCAGTATTTT; CDR3 protein: CASSGLAGGLGTQYF
J gene: TRBJ1-1; V gene: TRBV11-1; D gene: TRBD1; clone size: .; CDR3 DNA: TGTGCCAGCAGCTTAGAGACAGGGTCTGAAGCTTTCTTT; CDR3 protein: CASSLETGSEAFF
J gene: TRBJ2-7; V gene: TRBV7-2; D gene: .; clone size: few; CDR3 DNA: TGTGCCAGCAGCTTAGGGCTGGGCGGGACCTACGAGCAGTACTTC; CDR3 protein: CASSLGLGGTYEQYF
J gene: TRBJ1-3; V gene: TRBV7-2; D gene: .; clone size: .; CDR3 DNA: TGTGCCAGCAGCTTACTGGGATCAGGGTATGGAAACACCATATATTTT; CDR3 protein: CASSLLGSGYGNTIYF
J gene: TRBJ1-5; V gene: TRBV28; D gene: .; clone size: .; CDR3 DNA: TGTGCCAGCACCCTAATACAGGCTATCAATCAGCCCCAGCATTTT; CDR3 protein: CASTLIQAINQPQHF
J gene: TRBJ1-5; V gene: TRBV19; D gene: .; clone size: .; CDR3 DNA: TGTGCCAGTAGTTTGCAGGGAAAAAATAGCAATCAGCCCCAGCATTTT; CDR3 protein: CASSLQGKNSNQPQHF
J gene: TRBJ2-3; V gene: TRBV4-3; D gene: TRBD2; clone size: .; CDR3 DNA: TGCGCCAGCAGCCAAATACTAGCGGGAGCTTCAGATACGCAGTATTTT; CDR3 protein: CASSQILAGASDTQYF
J gene: TRBJ2-2; V gene: TRBV25-1; D gene: .; clone size: .; CDR3 DNA: TGTGCCAGCAGTCGGACTGGGAACACCGGGGAGCTGTTTTTT; CDR3 protein: CASSRTGNTGELFF
J gene: TRBJ2-1; V gene: TRBV4-3; D gene: TRBD2; clone size: .; CDR3 DNA: TGCGCCAGCAGCCAAGATAACGGGAGGGCTTCCTACAATGAGCAGTTCTTC; CDR3 protein: CASSQDNGRASYNEQFF
J gene: TRBJ1-4; V gene: TRBV4-1; D gene: .; clone size: .; CDR3 DNA: TGCGCCAGCAGCCTGAACAGGGCCAATAATGAAAAACTGTTTTTT; CDR3 protein: CASSLNRANNEKLFF
J gene: TRBJ1-4; V gene: TRBV19; D gene: TRBD1; clone size: .; CDR3 DNA: TGTGCCAGTAGGAGACAGGGCGAATTAACTAATGAAAAACTGTTTTTT; CDR3 protein: CASRRQGELTNEKLFF
J gene: TRBJ1-3; V gene: TRBV18; D gene: .; clone size: few; CDR3 DNA: TGTGCCAGCTCACTAGGACAAGGAAACACCATATATTTT; CDR3 protein: CASSLGQGNTIYF
J gene: TRBJ2-1; V gene: TRBV5-1; D gene: .; clone size: .; CDR3 DNA: TGCGCCAGCAGCTTGGATGGCGGGATCTCCTACAATGAGCAGTTCTTC; CDR3 protein: CASSLDGGISYNEQFF
J gene: TRBJ1-1; V gene: TRBV29-1; D gene: .; clone size: .; CDR3 DNA: TGCAGCGTGTCGCGGGACGGGAACACTGAAGCTTTCTTT; CDR3 protein: CSVSRDGNTEAFF
J gene: TRBJ1-2; V gene: TRBV9; D gene: TRBD1; clone size: .; CDR3 DNA: TGTGCCAGCAGCGGAGACAGGGAACTTATCTATGGCTACACCTTC; CDR3 protein: CASSGDRELIYGYTF
J gene: TRBJ1-2; V gene: TRBV5-1; D gene: TRBD1; clone size: .; CDR3 DNA: TGCGCCAGCAGCTTGGATGGGACAGGCTATGGCTACACCTTC; CDR3 protein: CASSLDGTGYGYTF
J gene: TRBJ2-7; V gene: TRBV19; D gene: .; clone size: .; CDR3 DNA: TGTGCCAGTGCGGCAGGGTCTTTCTACGAGCAGTACTTC; CDR3 protein: CASAAGSFYEQYF
J gene: TRBJ1-5; V gene: TRBV3-1/TRBV3-2; D gene: .; clone size: .; CDR3 DNA: TGTGCCAGCAGTTGGGGGCAGGGCAATCAGCCCCAGCATTTT; CDR3 protein: CASSWGQGNQPQHF
J gene: TRBJ1-2; V gene: TRBV18; D gene: .; clone size: .; CDR3 DNA: TGTGCCAGCTCACCGACAGGCTTTAACTATGGCTACACCTTC; CDR3 protein: CASSPTGFNYGYTF
J gene: TRBJ1-2; V gene: TRBV11-2; D gene: .; clone size: .; CDR3 DNA: TGTGCCAGCAGCTTAGGACCGGGTGGAAATGGCTACACCTTC; CDR3 protein: CASSLGPGGNGYTF
J gene: TRBJ2-7; V gene: TRBV7-8; D gene: TRBD1; clone size: .; CDR3 DNA: TGTGCCAGCAGCTTCGGGACAGTCGGGTACGAGCAGTACTTC; CDR3 protein: CASSFGTVGYEQYF
J gene: TRBJ2-7; V gene: TRBV18; D gene: .; clone size: .; CDR3 DNA: TGTGCCAGCTCACCGCCCACAGGGTTCTACGAGCAGTACTTC; CDR3 protein: CASSPPTGFYEQYF
J gene: TRBJ1-1; V gene: TRBV25-1; D gene: .; clone size: .; CDR3 DNA: TGTGCCAGCAGCGGGTCCATGAACACTGAAGCTTTCTTT; CDR3 protein: CASSGSMNTEAFF
J gene: TRBJ2-1; V gene: TRBV9; D gene: TRBD2; clone size: .; CDR3 DNA: TGTGCCAGCAGCGCCGATAAGAGCGGGGGCCATCGGGGAACCTACAATGAGCAGTTCTTC; CDR3 protein: CASSADKSGGHRGTYNEQFF
J gene: TRBJ2-1; V gene: TRBV13; D gene: .; clone size: .; CDR3 DNA: TGTGCCAGCAGCTTAGTTCAGGTAACCAATGAGCAGTTCTTC; CDR3 protein: CASSLVQVTNEQFF
J gene: TRBJ2-2; V gene: TRBV7-9; D gene: TRBD1; clone size: .; CDR3 DNA: TGTGCCAGCAGCTTCCAGGACAGGGCCCCGAGGGAGCTGTTTTTT; CDR3 protein: CASSFQDRAPRELFF
J gene: TRBJ2-1; V gene: TRBV7-6; D gene: .; clone size: .; CDR3 DNA: TGTGCCAGCAGCCCGGGGCGGGGCGAGCAGTTCTTC; CDR3 protein: CASSPGRGEQFF
J gene: TRBJ1-3; V gene: TRBV18; D gene: TRBD1; clone size: .; CDR3 DNA: TGTGCCAGCTCACCGACGACAGGGGTACAGGGAAACACCATATATTTT; CDR3 protein: CASSPTTGVQGNTIYF
J gene: TRBJ1-4; V gene: TRBV3-1/TRBV3-2; D gene: .; clone size: .; CDR3 DNA: TGTGCCAGCAGCCCCCGGCGGGTAGTTAATGAAAAACTGTTTTTT; CDR3 protein: CASSPRRVVNEKLFF
J gene: TRBJ2-1; V gene: TRBV19; D gene: TRBD2; clone size: .; CDR3 DNA: TGTGCCAGTAGTACCTCCGGGGTTCCGGGGGGGTTCTACAATGAGCAGTTCTTC; CDR3 protein: CASSTSGVPGGFYNEQFF
J gene: TRBJ2-4; V gene: TRBV5-1; D gene: TRBD1; clone size: .; CDR3 DNA: TGCGCCAGCAGCTTGGACAGGGGAGAGGGAAACATTCAGTACTTC; CDR3 protein: CASSLDRGEGNIQYF
J gene: TRBJ2-1; V gene: TRBV28; D gene: .; clone size: .; CDR3 DNA: TGTGCCAGCAGTCCGGGCCGGCGGGCGACGTACAATGAGCAGTTCTTC; CDR3 protein: CASSPGRRATYNEQFF
J gene: TRBJ1-1; V gene: TRBV12-3/TRBV12-4; D gene: .; clone size: .; CDR3 DNA: TGTGCCAGCAGAAACAGGGTCACTGAAGCTTTCTTT; CDR3 protein: CASRNRVTEAFF
J gene: TRBJ1-2; V gene: TRBV19; D gene: TRBD1; clone size: .; CDR3 DNA: TGTGCCAGTAGTATAGGACAGGGACTTGGCTACACCTTC; CDR3 protein: CASSIGQGLGYTF
J gene: TRBJ2-5; V gene: TRBV19; D gene: TRBD1; clone size: .; CDR3 DNA: TGTGCCAGTAGTACACAACAGGGGGCAGGGGAGACCCAGTACTTC; CDR3 protein: CASSTQQGAGETQYF